This record covers a single T cell receptor (beta chain). Its specificity is not known. TCRdb re-called the reads with MiXCR, one entry per CDR3 protein. This sample yields 350,000 to 550,000 distinct CDR3 sequences, of which roughly a third are seen a single time; roughly 13% belongs to the top ten. The data belong to a study of T cell repertoires in cytomegalovirus infection. Overall study: Public signatures in TCR beta pointed to CMV infection and matching HLA type.

Germline assignment: CDR1 MNHNS and CDR2 SASEGT. V gave up 6 bases and J gave up 1 base, with 18 bases separating them. The CDR3 runs 16 residues. Study observations and caveats: The cumulative frequency of public TCR beta families identified carriers of CMV plus the relevant HLA. Ex vivo responses were dominated by HLA-C-restricted CMV-specific TCR beta clonotypes.

This TCR came from a human donor in good health (CMV status not recorded). Some clones in this sample may be carry-over from other donors' samples. The chain is built from TRBV6-1 and TRBJ1-1; D unclear. Input material: PBMCs. The CDR3 is CASSRITGVKNTEAFF. CDR3 DNA sequence: TGTGCCAGCAGCAGAATTACGGGAGTCAAGAACACTGAAGCTTTCTTT.